This T cell receptor beta chain was observed in a study of spatial heterogeneity in lung cancer. As for the study in general: Alpha-chain sequences were consistently detected less often than beta-chain sequences. Combinations of a unique TCR and a UMI were tallied in raw reads, and on average each appeared more than ten times.

Described time point: sample taken at primary tumor resection. Sequencing of whole RNA from tumor, nontumor lung or frozen PBMC involved no sorting. Around 70 TRACERx patients with early, untreated non-small cell lung cancer donated samples. Study-level results: Ubiquitous expanded tumor TCRs appeared in blood more at resection than follow-up.

Germline assignment: CDR1 SGHVS and CDR2 FQNEAQ. This CDR3 has 18 residues. This clonotype showed up many times. Its antigen is unknown. The germline gene is not matched at one end of the junction; a read error may be the cause. TCRdb re-called the 5' RACE reads through MiXCR, storing one row per CDR3 protein. The sample yields about 86,000 distinct CDR3 sequences, roughly 13% seen once. Sequenced material: PBMCs, taken at surgery. This clonotype was obtained from a male donor with early-stage non-small cell lung cancer. The chain couples TRBV7-8 to TRBJ2-3, with a possible D match to TRBD2 (6 bases). CDR3 region: CASSLVWGLASSTDTQYF. The CDR3 DNA reads TGTGCCAGCAGTTTAGTATGGGGTCTAGCGAGTAGCACAGATACGCAGTATTTT.